This T cell receptor (beta chain) was retrieved from a study of blood T cell repertoires in COVID-19. Study context: Acute and convalescent COVID-19 samples came from the United States, Italy and Spain. PBMCs, B-cell-depleted T cells, or T cells provided the cDNA or gDNA that made up the material.

Enrollment of patients from Seattle took place during active infection, with longitudinal follow-up. In the original processing: From reference gene primer amplification, estimates of nucleated cell counts were derived. Assay: immunoSEQ multiplex PCR; the TCRdb copy retains only in-frame clones and omits some. Clone size and V and J calls were adopted from that table, with D and trimming inferred from the DNA. The repertoire holds 75,000 to 95,000 clones, with roughly 70% as singletons. Germline V CDR1 and CDR2: SGHRS, YFSETQ. V lost 0 bases, J lost 0 bases, and 6 bases lay in between. The CDR3 has 14 amino acids.

Sequenced input: peripheral blood. The TCR comes from a man between 65 and 85 years old with COVID-19, enrolled during active disease. The chain uses TRBV5-1 and TRBJ1-2; no definite D call. CDR3 in DNA: TGCGCCAGCAGCTTGGTGGCAGCTAACTATGGCTACACCTTC. This sequence encodes CASSLVAANYGYTF.